The rows below give T cell receptor beta chains drawn from one sample of a study of blood T cell repertoires in COVID-19. Produced via immunoSEQ multiplex PCR; TCRdb's table is partial and in-frame only. Among fewer than 350,000 clones, 81% were seen once, and the ten largest hold around 3.2%. Material for sequencing was peripheral blood. Receptors originate from a woman aged 55-75 years with active or convalescent COVID-19. Both conserved end residues are part of each CDR3. The D gene is left open where the match is weak. Some rows have no size entry. The others give once, few or many, or a class for an expanded clone.

v_gene	d_gene	j_gene	abundance	CDR3nt	CDR3aa
TRBV29-1	TRBD2	TRBJ2-2	.	TGCAGCGTTGCTCTTATTAGGCTAGCGGGGGGGCCAACCGGGGAGCTGTTTTTT	CSVALIRLAGGPTGELFF
TRBV19	TRBD1	TRBJ1-2	.	TGTGCCAGTAGTATAGCTGGGACAGGGGCTAAGAGATACGGCTACACCTTC	CASSIAGTGAKRYGYTF
TRBV28	TRBD1	TRBJ2-1	.	TGTGCCAGCAGAGCGACAGGGAACCCTTTTTGGAATGAGCAGTTCTTC	CASRATGNPFWNEQFF
TRBV6-7	.	TRBJ2-2	.	TGTGCCAGCAGTCCCTTCCGGGAAACCGGGGAGCTGTTTTTT	CASSPFRETGELFF
TRBV3-1/TRBV3-2	.	TRBJ2-7	.	TGTGCCAGCAGCCAAGTTCCTAGAGGTTACGAGCAGTACTTC	CASSQVPRGYEQYF
TRBV4-1	TRBD1	TRBJ2-7	.	TGCGCCAGCAGCCTCGACAGGGGCCCCTACGAGCAGTACTTC	CASSLDRGPYEQYF
TRBV29-1	TRBD2	TRBJ2-1	.	TGCAGCGATGCTAGCGGGGGGGCCTCCTCCTACAATGAGCAGTTCTTC	CSDASGGASSYNEQFF
TRBV6-5	.	TRBJ2-4	.	TGTGCCAGCAGTTACGGGCAGAGCCTAGCCAAAAACATTCAGTACTTC	CASSYGQSLAKNIQYF
TRBV7-7	TRBD1	TRBJ1-3	.	TGTGCTAGCAGCGAATCGACAGGGCCTGGAAACACCATATATTTT	CASSESTGPGNTIYF
TRBV6-5	TRBD1	TRBJ2-7	.	TGTGCCAGCAGTTACTCGAAGACAGGGCCATACGAGCAGTACTTC	CASSYSKTGPYEQYF
TRBV6-5	TRBD2	TRBJ2-7	once	TGTGCCAGCGCTTCGGGCGGGGGTCAGGAGTACTTC	CASASGGGQEYF
TRBV10-3	TRBD1	TRBJ1-1	.	TGTGCCATCAGTGACCCTCAGGGGGAAACTGAAGCTTTCTTT	CAISDPQGETEAFF
TRBV15	.	TRBJ1-4	.	TGTGCCACCAGCAGATTTAGGGGTTCTAATGAAAAACTGTTTTTT	CATSRFRGSNEKLFF
TRBV18	TRBD1	TRBJ1-2	once	TGTGCCAGCTCACCCGGGACAGGGAAGTTAGCTAACTATGGCTACACCTTC	CASSPGTGKLANYGYTF
TRBV3-1/TRBV3-2	TRBD1	TRBJ1-2	.	TGTGCCAGCAGCCAAGGCCAGGGACAGGGGGCGAGGGGCTACACCTTC	CASSQGQGQGARGYTF
TRBV20-1	.	TRBJ2-3	.	TGCAGTGCTAGCGGAGGCGATACGCAGTATTTT	CSASGGDTQYF
TRBV2	.	TRBJ1-1	.	TGTGCCAGCAGTGAAGCGCTGGGGGCGGCCACTGAAGCTTTCTTT	CASSEALGAATEAFF
TRBV7-9	TRBD2	TRBJ2-1	once	TGTGCCAGCATCCCGACTAGCGGCAAACTCTACAATGAGCAGTTCTTC	CASIPTSGKLYNEQFF
TRBV10-2	TRBD1	TRBJ2-5	.	TGCGCCAGCAATCCGGGGACAGGACAAGAGACCCAGTACTTC	CASNPGTGQETQYF
TRBV3-1/TRBV3-2	.	TRBJ2-6	.	TGTGCCAGCCGGCAGGGTCTACTATTTGGGGCCAACGTCCTGACTTTC	CASRQGLLFGANVLTF
TRBV19	.	TRBJ1-2	.	TGTGCCAGTACTACTCGCGCCTATGGCTACACCTTC	CASTTRAYGYTF
TRBV5-6	.	TRBJ2-1	.	TGTGCCAGCAGCCCGATGGGGGGACTTGGCTATGAGCAGTTCTTC	CASSPMGGLGYEQFF
TRBV18	.	TRBJ1-5	.	TGTGCCAGCTCACCACAGGGGAATGGCAATCAGCCCCAGCATTTT	CASSPQGNGNQPQHF
TRBV7-9	TRBD1	TRBJ1-2	.	TGTGCCAGCAGTACTGGGACAGTCCTTCTCGGTGGCTACACCTTC	CASSTGTVLLGGYTF
TRBV6-5	TRBD1	TRBJ1-6	.	TGTGCCAGCAGTTACTCCTCCGGACAGGGTTTCTCACCCCTCCACTTT	CASSYSSGQGFSPLHF
TRBV10-1	TRBD1	TRBJ2-1	few	TGCGCCAGCAGCTTGGACAGGGTTTATGAGCAGTTCTTC	CASSLDRVYEQFF
TRBV7-9	TRBD1	TRBJ1-1	.	TGTGCCAGCAGCTCTCGGGACAGGGACACTGAAGCTTTCTTT	CASSSRDRDTEAFF
TRBV19	TRBD2	TRBJ2-5	.	TGTGCCAGTAGTATATCAGGGTGGCGGGGGGAGACCCAGTACTTC	CASSISGWRGETQYF
TRBV4-1	.	TRBJ1-1	.	TGCGCCAGCAGCCAAGAAGTCAGAAGGGGCACTGAAGCTTTCTTT	CASSQEVRRGTEAFF
TRBV7-9	.	TRBJ2-1	.	TGTGCCAGCAGCTTAGGGACTTCCTACTCCTACAATGAGCAGTTCTTC	CASSLGTSYSYNEQFF
TRBV15	.	TRBJ2-7	.	TGTGCCACCAGCAGAGATCGCGGGCTAGCGAGCGAGCAGTACTTC	CATSRDRGLASEQYF